This T cell receptor (beta chain) came from a study of cytomegalovirus exposure and HLA in healthy donors. Turning to the study itself: Among 398 genotyped donors, 80% to 90% fell in the Caucasian-associated ancestry cluster. Study results and caveats: Cytomegalovirus status, reportedly, was diagnosed with high specificity and sensitivity by the classifier. Specificity for CMV antigens was confirmed in vitro for a few of the CMV-associated chains. A missense DCLRE1C variant was associated with V- and J-gene trimming of TCR beta chains in a later analysis, and an independent cohort replicated the association.

This PCR relied on a set of 60 Vbeta primers and 13 Jbeta primers. Here immunoSEQ multiplex PCR was the method, and the copy in TCRdb shows in-frame clones only, minus some. The sample consists of 190,000 or so clones, around 86% of them appearing once. The CDR3 spans 15 residues. The ends lost 6 bases at V and 3 bases at J; junction bases unmatched: 7. Per germline, CDR1 SNHLY and CDR2 FYNNEI. Regarding this clone: What it binds is unknown.

Source material: PBMCs. The receptor comes from a woman between 45 and 60 years old in good health and CMV-seropositive. The chain couples TRBV2 to TRBJ1-3, with 8 bases matching TRBD1. The CDR3, as DNA: TGTGCCAGCAGACCCGGACAGGGTATTGGAAACACCATATATTTT. As protein: CASRPGQGIGNTIYF.